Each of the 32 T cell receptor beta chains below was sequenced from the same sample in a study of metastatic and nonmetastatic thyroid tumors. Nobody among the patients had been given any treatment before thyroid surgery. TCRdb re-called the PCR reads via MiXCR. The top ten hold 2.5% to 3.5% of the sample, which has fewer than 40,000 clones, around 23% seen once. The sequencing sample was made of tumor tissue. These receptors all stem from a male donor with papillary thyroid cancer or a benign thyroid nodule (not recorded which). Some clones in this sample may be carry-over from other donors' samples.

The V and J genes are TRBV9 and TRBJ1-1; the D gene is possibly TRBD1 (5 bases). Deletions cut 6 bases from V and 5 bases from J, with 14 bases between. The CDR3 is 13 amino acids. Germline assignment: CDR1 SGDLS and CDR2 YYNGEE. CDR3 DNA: TGTGCCAGCACCCTTGGGGGTGATACTGAAGCTTTCTTT. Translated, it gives CASTLGGDTEAFF.

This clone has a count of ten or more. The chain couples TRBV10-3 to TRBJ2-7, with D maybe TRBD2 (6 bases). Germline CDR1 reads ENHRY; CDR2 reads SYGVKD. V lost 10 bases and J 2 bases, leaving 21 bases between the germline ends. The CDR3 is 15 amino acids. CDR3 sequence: CATNPSGDAPYEQYF. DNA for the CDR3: TGTGCCACAAACCCTTCGGGGGACGCTCCCTACGAGCAGTACTTC.

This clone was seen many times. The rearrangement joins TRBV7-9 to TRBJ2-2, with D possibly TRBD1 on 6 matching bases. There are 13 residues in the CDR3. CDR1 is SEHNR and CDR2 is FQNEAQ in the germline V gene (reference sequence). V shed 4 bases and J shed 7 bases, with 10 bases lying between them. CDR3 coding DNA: TGTGCCAGCAGCTCCTCCAGGGGCGGGGAGCTGTTTTTT. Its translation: CASSSSRGGELFF.

The CDR3 sequence: CSARVRASGRALATDTQYF. CDR3 DNA sequence: TGCAGTGCTAGAGTGCGGGCTAGCGGGAGGGCTTTGGCCACAGATACGCAGTATTTT. The chain employs TRBV20-1 and TRBJ2-3; the match to TRBD2 covers 12 bases. With V trimmed by 1 base and J by 2 bases, 13 bases remained unmatched. There are 19 residues in the CDR3. Germline V gene lookup returns CDR1 DFQATT and CDR2 SNEGSKA (reference sequence).

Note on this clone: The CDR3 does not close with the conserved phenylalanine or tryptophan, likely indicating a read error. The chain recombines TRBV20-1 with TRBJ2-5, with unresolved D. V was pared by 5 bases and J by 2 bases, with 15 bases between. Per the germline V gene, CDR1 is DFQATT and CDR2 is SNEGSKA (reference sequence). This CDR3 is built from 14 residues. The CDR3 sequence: CSAYIQLGQETQYL. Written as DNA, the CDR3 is TGCAGTGCTTATATTCAGCTCGGGCAAGAGACCCAGTACCTC.

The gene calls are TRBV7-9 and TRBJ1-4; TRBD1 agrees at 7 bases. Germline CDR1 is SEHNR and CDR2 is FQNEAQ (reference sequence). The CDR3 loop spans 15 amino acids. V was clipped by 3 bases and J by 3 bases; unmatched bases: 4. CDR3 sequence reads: CASSLDGTANEKLFF. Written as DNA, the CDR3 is TGTGCCAGCAGCTTGGACGGGACAGCTAATGAAAAACTGTTTTTT.

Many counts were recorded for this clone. The CDR3 nucleotides read TGTGCCAGCAGCGTAGCGGGAGGTCGCAATGAGCAGTTCTTC. Its translation is CASSVAGGRNEQFF. The chain recombines TRBV6-4 with TRBJ2-1; 10 positions agree with TRBD2. The CDR3 extends over 14 amino acids. The V gene's germline CDR1 is MRHNA and CDR2 SNTAGT. J lost 6 bases, V lost 6 bases, and 5 bases had no gene match.

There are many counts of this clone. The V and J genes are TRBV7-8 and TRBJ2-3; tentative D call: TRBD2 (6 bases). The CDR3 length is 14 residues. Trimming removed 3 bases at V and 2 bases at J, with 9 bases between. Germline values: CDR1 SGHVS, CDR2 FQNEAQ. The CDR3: CASSFGGNTDTQYF. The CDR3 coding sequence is TGTGCCAGCAGCTTCGGCGGGAACACAGATACGCAGTATTTT.

The CDR3 nucleotides are TGTGCCGCCGGGACTGGGGACTACGAGCAGTACTTC. Translation gives CAAGTGDYEQYF. V and J are TRBV30 and TRBJ2-7; possibly TRBD2 for D (6 bases). The CDR3 spans 12 residues. Between the trimmed V and J ends, which lost 8 bases and 3 bases, there was a span of 14 bases. From germline, CDR1 is GTSNPN and CDR2 SVGIG (reference sequence).

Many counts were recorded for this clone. The CDR3 spells CASSPVDSPGNTIYF. DNA of the CDR3: TGTGCCAGCTCACCAGTGGATTCGCCGGGAAACACCATATATTTT. The genes are TRBV18 and TRBJ1-3; D is unclear. CDR3 length equals 15 residues. The V end lost 2 bases, the J end lost 4 bases, and 12 bases lay between the germline ends. Germline CDR1 KGHSH, CDR2 LQKENI.

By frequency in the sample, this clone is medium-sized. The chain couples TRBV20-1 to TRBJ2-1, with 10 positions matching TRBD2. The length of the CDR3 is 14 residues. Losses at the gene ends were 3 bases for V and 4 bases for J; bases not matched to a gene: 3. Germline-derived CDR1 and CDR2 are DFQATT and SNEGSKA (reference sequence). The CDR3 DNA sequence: TGCAGTGCTAGTTTAGCGGGAGGATACAATGAGCAGTTCTTC. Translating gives CSASLAGGYNEQFF.

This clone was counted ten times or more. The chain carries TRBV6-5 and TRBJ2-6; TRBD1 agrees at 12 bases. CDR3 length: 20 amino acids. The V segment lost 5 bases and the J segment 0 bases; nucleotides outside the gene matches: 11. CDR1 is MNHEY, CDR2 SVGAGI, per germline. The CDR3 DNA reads TGTGCCAGCAGTAATGGAAGGGACAGGGGGCTCCGCTCTGGGGCCAACGTCCTGACTTTC. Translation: CASSNGRDRGLRSGANVLTF.

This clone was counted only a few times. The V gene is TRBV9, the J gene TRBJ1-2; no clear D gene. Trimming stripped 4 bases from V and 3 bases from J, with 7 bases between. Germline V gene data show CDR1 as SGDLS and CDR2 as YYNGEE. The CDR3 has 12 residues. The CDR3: CASSSGYYGYTF. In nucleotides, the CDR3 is TGTGCCAGCAGCAGCGGGTACTATGGCTACACCTTC.

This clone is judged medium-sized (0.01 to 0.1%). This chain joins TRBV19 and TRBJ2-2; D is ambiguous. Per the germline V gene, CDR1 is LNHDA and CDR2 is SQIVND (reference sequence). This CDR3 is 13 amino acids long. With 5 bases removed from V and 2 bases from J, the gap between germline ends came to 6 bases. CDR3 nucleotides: TGTGCCAGTAGTGCCGCTAACACCGGGGAGCTGTTTTTT. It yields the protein CASSAANTGELFF.

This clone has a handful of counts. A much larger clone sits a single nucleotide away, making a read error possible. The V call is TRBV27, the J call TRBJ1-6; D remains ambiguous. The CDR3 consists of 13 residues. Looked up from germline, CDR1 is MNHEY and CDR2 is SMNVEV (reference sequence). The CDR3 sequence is CASSLRRWSPLYF. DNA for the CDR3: TGTGCCAGCAGTTTACGGAGGTGGTCACCCCTCTACTTT.

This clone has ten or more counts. CDR3 nucleotides: TGTGCCAGCAGCCAAGGGGGCGCAAGCACAGATACGCAGTATTTT. It specifies CASSQGGASTDTQYF. The chain recombines TRBV14 with TRBJ2-3; D perhaps matches TRBD1 (5 bases). The germline V gene encodes CDR1 SGHDN and CDR2 FVKESK. V dropped 1 base and J dropped 0 bases, with 8 bases sitting between them. CDR3 length: 15 amino acids.

The CDR3, as DNA: TGTGCCAGCAGCTTAGGCGGGGGGCGGAGGAACACTGAAGCTTTCTTT. It translates to CASSLGGGRRNTEAFF. The chain has TRBV11-2 and TRBJ1-1; D might be TRBD1 (6 bases). Trimming took 1 base from V and 1 from J, leaving 13 bases between them. CDR1 is SGHAT and CDR2 is FQNNGV in the germline V gene. This CDR3 has 16 amino acids.

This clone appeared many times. The CDR3 reads CSADQAGGVDTQYF. DNA for the CDR3: TGCAGTGCAGATCAAGCGGGAGGGGTAGATACGCAGTATTTT. The V and J genes are TRBV20-1 and TRBJ2-3; 10 positions agree with TRBD2. Losses at the gene ends were 6 bases for V and 5 bases for J; bases not matched to a gene: 8. The CDR3 is 14 amino acids. Germline CDR1 reads DFQATT; CDR2 reads SNEGSKA (reference sequence).

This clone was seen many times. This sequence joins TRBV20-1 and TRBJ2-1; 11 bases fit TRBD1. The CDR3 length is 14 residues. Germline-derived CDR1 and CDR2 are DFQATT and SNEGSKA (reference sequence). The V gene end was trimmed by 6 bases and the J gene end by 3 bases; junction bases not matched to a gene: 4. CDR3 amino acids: CSAAGTGGYNEQFF. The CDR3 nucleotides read TGCAGTGCGGCCGGGACAGGGGGCTACAATGAGCAGTTCTTC.

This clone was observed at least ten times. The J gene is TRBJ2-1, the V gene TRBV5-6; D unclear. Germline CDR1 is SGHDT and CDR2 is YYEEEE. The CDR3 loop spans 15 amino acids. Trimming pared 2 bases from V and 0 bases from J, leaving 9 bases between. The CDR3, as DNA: TGTGCCAGCAGCTTTACTGCTAGCTCCTACAATGAGCAGTTCTTC. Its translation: CASSFTASSYNEQFF.

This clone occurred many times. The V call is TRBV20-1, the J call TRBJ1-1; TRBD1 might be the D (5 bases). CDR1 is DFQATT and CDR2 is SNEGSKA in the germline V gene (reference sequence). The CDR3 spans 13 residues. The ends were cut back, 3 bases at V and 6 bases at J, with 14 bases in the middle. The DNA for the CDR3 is TGCAGTGCTAGGGCGGGGGGGAGAGCTGAAGCTTTCTTT. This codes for CSARAGGRAEAFF.

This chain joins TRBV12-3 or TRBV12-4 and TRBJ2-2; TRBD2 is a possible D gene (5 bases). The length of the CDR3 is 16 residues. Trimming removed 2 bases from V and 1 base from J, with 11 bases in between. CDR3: CASSLHTAENTGELFF. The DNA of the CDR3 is TGTGCCAGCAGTTTACACACAGCGGAGAACACCGGGGAGCTGTTTTTT.

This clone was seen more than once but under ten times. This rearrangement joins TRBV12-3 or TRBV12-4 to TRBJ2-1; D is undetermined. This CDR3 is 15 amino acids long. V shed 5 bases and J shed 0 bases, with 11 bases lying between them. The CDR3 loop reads CASSLSLASYNEQFF. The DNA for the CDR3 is TGTGCCAGCAGTCTAAGCCTGGCCTCCTACAATGAGCAGTTCTTC.

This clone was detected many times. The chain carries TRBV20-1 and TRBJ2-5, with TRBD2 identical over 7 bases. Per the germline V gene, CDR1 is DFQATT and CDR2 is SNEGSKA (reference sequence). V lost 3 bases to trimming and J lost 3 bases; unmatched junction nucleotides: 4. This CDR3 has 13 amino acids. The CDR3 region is CSASGGGEETQYF. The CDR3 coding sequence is TGCAGTGCTAGTGGCGGGGGAGAAGAGACCCAGTACTTC.

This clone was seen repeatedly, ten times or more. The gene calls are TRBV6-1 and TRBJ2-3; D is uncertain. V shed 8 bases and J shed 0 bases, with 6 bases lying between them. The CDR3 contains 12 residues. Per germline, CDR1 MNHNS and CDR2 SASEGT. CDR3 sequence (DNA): TGTGCCAGCCGCCTAAGCACAGATACGCAGTATTTT. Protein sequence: CASRLSTDTQYF.

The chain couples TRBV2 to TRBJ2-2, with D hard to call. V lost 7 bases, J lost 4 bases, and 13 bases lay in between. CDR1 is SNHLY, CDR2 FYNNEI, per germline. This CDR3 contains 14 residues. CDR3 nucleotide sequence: TGTGCCAGCACTCCTATTAGTACCACCGGGGAGCTGTTTTTT. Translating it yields CASTPISTTGELFF.

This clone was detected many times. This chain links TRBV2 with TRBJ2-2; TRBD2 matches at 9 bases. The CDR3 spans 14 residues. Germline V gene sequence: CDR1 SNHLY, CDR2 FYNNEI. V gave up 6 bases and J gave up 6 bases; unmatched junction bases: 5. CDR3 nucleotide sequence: TGTGCCAGCAGCTGGACTAGCGCCCCCGGGGAGCTGTTTTTT. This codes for CASSWTSAPGELFF.

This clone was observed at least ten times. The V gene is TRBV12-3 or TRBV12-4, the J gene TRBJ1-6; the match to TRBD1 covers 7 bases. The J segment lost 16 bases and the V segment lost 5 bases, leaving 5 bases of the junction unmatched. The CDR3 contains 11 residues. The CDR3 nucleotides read TGTGCCAGCAGTCAGGGGACAGCACTCCACTTT. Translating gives CASSQGTALHF.

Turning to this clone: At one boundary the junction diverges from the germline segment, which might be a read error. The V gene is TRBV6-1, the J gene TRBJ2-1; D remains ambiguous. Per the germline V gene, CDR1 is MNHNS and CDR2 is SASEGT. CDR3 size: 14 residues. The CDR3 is CASSRLTKNNERFF. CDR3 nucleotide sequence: TGTGCCAGCAGCCGTCTGACAAAAAACAATGAGCGGTTCTTC.

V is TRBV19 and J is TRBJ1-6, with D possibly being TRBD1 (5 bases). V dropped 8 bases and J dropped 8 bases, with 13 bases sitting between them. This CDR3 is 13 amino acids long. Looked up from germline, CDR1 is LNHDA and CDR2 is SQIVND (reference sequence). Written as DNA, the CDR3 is TGTGCCAGTTCCCAGGGATCGCATTCACCCCTCCACTTT. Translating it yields CASSQGSHSPLHF.

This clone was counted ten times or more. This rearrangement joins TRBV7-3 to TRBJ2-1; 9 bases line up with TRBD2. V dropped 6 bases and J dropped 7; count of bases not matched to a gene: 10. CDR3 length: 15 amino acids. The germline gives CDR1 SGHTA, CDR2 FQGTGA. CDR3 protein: CASSVQAGGPNEQFF. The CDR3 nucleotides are TGTGCCAGCAGTGTACAGGCGGGAGGGCCGAATGAGCAGTTCTTC.

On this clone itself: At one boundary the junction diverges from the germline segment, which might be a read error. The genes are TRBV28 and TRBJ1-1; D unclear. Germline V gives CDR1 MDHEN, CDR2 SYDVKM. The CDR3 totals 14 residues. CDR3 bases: TGTGCCAGCAGATTCGAAAGGTTGAACAATGAAGCTTTCTTT. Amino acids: CASRFERLNNEAFF.